The 24 T cell receptor beta chains given below trace back to one sample, sequenced in a study of blood T cells in healthy people across ages. The authors ran a second PCR of about 6 to 11 cycles using a sample-barcoded 5' primer and a J-beta primer mix. TCRdb used MiXCR to reprocess the 5' RACE reads, holding one entry per CDR3 protein. The repertoire holds over a million distinct CDR3 sequences, with around 55% as singletons. Sample: blood. These TCRs come from a man between 18 and 35 years old in good health.

This clonotype has just one count. This chain uses TRBV10-2 with TRBJ2-1; possible D gene TRBD2, 6 bases. V lost 10 bases and J lost 5, with 12 bases in between. Germline lookup yields CDR1 WSHSY and CDR2 SAAADI. The CDR3 has 12 residues. The CDR3 is CATRLGDNEQFF. CDR3 coding DNA: TGCGCCACCAGACTAGGTGACAATGAGCAGTTCTTC.

The chain couples TRBV7-2 to TRBJ2-5, with a tentative D call TRBD1 (6 bases). The CDR3 covers 15 residues. Looked up from germline, CDR1 is SGHTA and CDR2 is FQGNSA. V gave up 5 bases and J gave up 1 base, with 14 bases separating them. This chain's CDR3 is CASSRDTGPQETQYF. The CDR3 DNA sequence: TGTGCCAGCAGCCGAGACACAGGGCCCCAAGAGACCCAGTACTTC.

The chain uses TRBV5-1 and TRBJ2-3; D is ambiguous. The CDR3 totals 15 residues. Trimming took off 0 bases at V and 1 base at J, with 9 bases between the two ends. The germline V gene encodes CDR1 SGHRS and CDR2 YFSETQ. The CDR3 protein is CASSLADPGTDTQYF. The CDR3, as DNA: TGCGCCAGCAGCTTGGCGGACCCAGGCACAGATACGCAGTATTTT.

The chain has TRBV6-5 and TRBJ2-4, with no clear D. The end of the DNA fits TRBJ2-7 better, so the J call may be wrong. Germline assignment: CDR1 MNHEY and CDR2 SVGAGI. This CDR3 has 11 residues. For the CDR3, the DNA is TGTGCCAGCAGTAAACTGGACGAGCAGTACTTC. Its protein is CASSKLDEQYF.

This clonotype was seen only a few times. The DNA for the CDR3 is TGCGCCAGCAGCTCCCCAGCGGGAGGGCTGGAGACCCAGTACTTC. Amino acid sequence: CASSSPAGGLETQYF. The rearrangement links TRBV4-1 to TRBJ2-5; TRBD2 matches 10 bases. This CDR3 contains 15 residues. Germline V gene lookup returns CDR1 MGHRA and CDR2 YSYEKL. J gave up 5 bases and V 5 bases, and 8 bases lay outside the gene matches.

The chain couples TRBV9 to TRBJ1-4; 7 bases match TRBD1. CDR1 is SGDLS, CDR2 YYNGEE, per germline. The CDR3 runs 18 residues. The V and J ends lost 3 bases and 5 bases, in that order; junction bases with no gene match: 16. Here the CDR3 reads CASSGRGPEQGTNEKLFF. For the CDR3, the DNA is TGTGCCAGCAGCGGTAGAGGGCCCGAACAGGGGACCAATGAAAAACTGTTTTTT.

This clonotype was seen only a few times. V is TRBV7-8 and J is TRBJ2-3, with 7 bases aligning to TRBD1. After removal of 6 bases from V and 2 bases from J, the junction contained 14 bases not matched to a gene. Germline CDR1 is SGHVS and CDR2 is FQNEAQ. The CDR3 contains 17 residues. The DNA of the CDR3 is TGTGCCAGCAGAAGGGGACAGCGCAACGCCTTCACAGATACGCAGTATTTT. Residues: CASRRGQRNAFTDTQYF.

V gene TRBV4-1 combines with J gene TRBJ1-2; D unresolved. This CDR3 region has 15 residues. The V gene's germline CDR1 is MGHRA and CDR2 YSYEKL. Trimming took 0 bases from V and 0 from J, leaving 8 bases between them. Written as DNA, the CDR3 is TGCGCCAGCAGCCAAGAGGGAATCCCTAACTATGGCTACACCTTC. It codes for CASSQEGIPNYGYTF.

The chain carries TRBV2 and TRBJ2-1; D might be TRBD2 (5 bases). Germline lookup yields CDR1 SNHLY and CDR2 FYNNEI. The CDR3 extends over 14 amino acids. V lost 8 bases to trimming and J lost 6 bases, with 17 bases between them. In DNA, the CDR3 is TGTGCCAGCTGGAGCCTTCGGGATTCCAATGAGCAGTTCTTC. Its translation is CASWSLRDSNEQFF.

The V and J genes are TRBV12-3 or TRBV12-4 and TRBJ1-4, with TRBD1 matching over 8 bases. The CDR3 spans 14 residues. V trimming: 5 bases; J trimming: 5 bases; junction bases outside the gene matches: 4. The CDR3 DNA follows: TGTGCCAGCAGTGAAAGGACAGGGAATGAAAAACTGTTTTTT. Protein sequence: CASSERTGNEKLFF.

This clonotype was seen only a few times. The chain joins TRBV3-1 to TRBJ2-5; unclear D gene. Near its end, the DNA agrees better with TRBJ2-7, so the J call may be wrong. Germline V gene data show CDR1 as LGHDT and CDR2 as YNNKEL (reference sequence). The CDR3 extends over 13 amino acids. For the CDR3, the DNA is TGTGCCAGCAGCCCAATGGGGATGGCCGAGCAGTACTTC. Protein: CASSPMGMAEQYF.

V is TRBV7-6 and J is TRBJ2-7; a weak D match, TRBD2 (6 bases). V lost 1 base and J 0 bases, leaving 16 bases between the germline ends. The CDR3 runs to 17 residues. The germline V gene encodes CDR1 SGHVS and CDR2 FNYEAQ. CDR3 nucleotide sequence: TGTGCCAGCAGCTTAGTGGAGGCTAGCGAGAGCTCCTACGAGCAGTACTTC. Amino acid sequence: CASSLVEASESSYEQYF.

The chain carries TRBV7-2 and TRBJ2-2, with D perhaps being TRBD1 or TRBD2 (6 bases each). This CDR3 is built from 15 residues. Germline values: CDR1 SGHTA, CDR2 FQGNSA. Trimming shortened V by 1 base and J by 7 bases, and 13 bases separated the two germline ends. The CDR3 DNA is TGTGCCAGCAGCTTAGTCCGGGGGCAGGTCGGGGAGCTGTTTTTT. Translating gives CASSLVRGQVGELFF.

V and J are TRBV12-3 or TRBV12-4 and TRBJ2-6; TRBD1 matches 8 bases. The CDR3 spans 18 residues. After removal of 3 bases from V and 4 bases from J, the junction contained 11 bases not matched to a gene. The CDR3 coding sequence is TGTGCCAGCAGTTTCACAGGGGGAAGGGAGAAGGGGGCCAACGTCCTGACTTTC. Its protein is CASSFTGGREKGANVLTF.

The chain joins TRBV5-1 to TRBJ2-2; D is unresolved. V was cut by 4 bases and J by 3 bases, with 7 bases left in between. This CDR3 is 13 amino acids long. Germline assignment: CDR1 SGHRS and CDR2 YFSETQ. For the CDR3, the DNA is TGCGCCAGCAGCAACATGGACACCGGGGAGCTGTTTTTT. Translating it yields CASSNMDTGELFF.

This clonotype was seen a handful of times. The V call is TRBV11-2, the J call TRBJ1-1, with D maybe TRBD1 (6 bases). Germline CDR1 is SGHAT and CDR2 is FQNNGV. V lost 2 bases and J lost 8, with 15 bases in between. The CDR3 covers 14 residues. CDR3 nucleotide sequence: TGTGCCAGCAGCTTAATCGTCGGCGACAGGGAAGCTTTCTTT. Amino acid sequence: CASSLIVGDREAFF.

The chain recombines TRBV7-9 with TRBJ2-7, with 8 positions matching TRBD2. Matching the DNA end better, TRBJ2-5 makes the J call doubtful. CDR1 SEHNR and CDR2 FQNEAQ come from the germline V gene (reference sequence). The CDR3 consists of 13 residues. This chain's CDR3 is CASSSGGEATQYF. For the CDR3, the DNA is TGTGCCAGCAGCTCGGGGGGGGAGGCGACCCAGTACTTC.

The chain uses TRBV11-2 and TRBJ2-3, with 14 bases that match TRBD2. The CDR3 runs to 21 residues. CDR1 is SGHAT, CDR2 FQNNGV, per germline. Germline trimming cut 4 bases from V and 3 bases from J; bases unmatched to any gene: 18. DNA of the CDR3: TGTGCCAGCAGCTCCACACCCGTCGGACTAGCGGGAGGATTGTCTACAGATACGCAGTATTTT. This translates into CASSSTPVGLAGGLSTDTQYF.

The chain combines TRBV5-6 with TRBJ1-1; tentative D call: TRBD1 (5 bases). CDR1 is SGHDT and CDR2 is YYEEEE in the germline V gene. The ends were cut back, 0 bases at V and 0 bases at J, with 9 bases in the middle. The CDR3 is made up of 15 amino acids. CDR3 nucleotide sequence: TGTGCCAGCAGCTTGGACGACAGAGTGAACACTGAAGCTTTCTTT. Translated, it gives CASSLDDRVNTEAFF.

The genes are TRBV2 and TRBJ1-1, with a weak D call TRBD1 (5 bases). The V end was cut by 0 bases, the J end by 6 bases, with 14 bases between. This CDR3 comprises 15 residues. The germline V gene encodes CDR1 SNHLY and CDR2 FYNNEI. CDR3 loop: CASSEALAVGAEAFF. The CDR3 DNA is TGTGCCAGCAGTGAAGCGCTTGCGGTGGGGGCTGAAGCTTTCTTT.

V and J are TRBV6-5 and TRBJ2-7; 9 bases align to TRBD2. Germline values: CDR1 MNHEY, CDR2 SVGAGI. Losses at the gene ends were 5 bases for V and 4 bases for J; bases not matched to a gene: 9. The CDR3 totals 15 residues. As DNA, the CDR3 is TGTGCCAGCAGTCGTGATAGCGGGAGTGAGTACGAGCAGTACTTC. Its translation is CASSRDSGSEYEQYF.

V usage is TRBV12-3 or TRBV12-4 and J usage is TRBJ2-1, with 13 bases fitting TRBD2. The CDR3 has 16 amino acids. V shed 3 bases, J shed 8 bases, and the junction held 7 bases outside the gene matches. DNA of the CDR3: TGTGCCAGCAGTTTGGCCACTAGCGGGGGGGCGGATGAGCAGTTCTTC. Translated: CASSLATSGGADEQFF.

The chain has TRBV11-2 and TRBJ1-2, with a tentative D call TRBD1 (5 bases). The CDR3 covers 14 residues. The V gene's germline CDR1 is SGHAT and CDR2 FQNNGV. V lost 1 base and J 8 bases, leaving 14 bases between the germline ends. CDR3 sequence: CASSLGGQAPGYTF. The CDR3 DNA sequence: TGTGCCAGCAGCTTAGGGGGCCAGGCTCCGGGCTACACCTTC.

V usage is TRBV18 and J usage is TRBJ1-6, with 8 bases that match TRBD1. CDR1 is KGHSH and CDR2 is LQKENI in the germline V gene. CDR3 length: 16 residues. Unmatched junction bases numbered 10, after V lost 4 bases and J lost 8 bases. The CDR3, as DNA: TGTGCCAGCTCACAATACAGGACAGGGTCGGATTCACCCCTCCACTTT. Residues: CASSQYRTGSDSPLHF.